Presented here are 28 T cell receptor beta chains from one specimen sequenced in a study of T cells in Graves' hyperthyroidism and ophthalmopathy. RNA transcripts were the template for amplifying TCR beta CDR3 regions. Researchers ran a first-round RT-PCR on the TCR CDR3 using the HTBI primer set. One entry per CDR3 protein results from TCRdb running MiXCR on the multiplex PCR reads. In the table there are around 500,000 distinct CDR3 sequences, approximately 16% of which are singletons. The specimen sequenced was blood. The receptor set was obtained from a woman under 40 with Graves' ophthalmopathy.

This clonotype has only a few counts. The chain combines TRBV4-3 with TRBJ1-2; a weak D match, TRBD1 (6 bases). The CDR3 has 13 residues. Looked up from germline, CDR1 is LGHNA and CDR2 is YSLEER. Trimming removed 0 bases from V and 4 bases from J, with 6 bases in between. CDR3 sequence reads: CASSQEDSYGYTF. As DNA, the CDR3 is TGCGCCAGCAGCCAAGAGGACAGCTATGGCTACACCTTC.

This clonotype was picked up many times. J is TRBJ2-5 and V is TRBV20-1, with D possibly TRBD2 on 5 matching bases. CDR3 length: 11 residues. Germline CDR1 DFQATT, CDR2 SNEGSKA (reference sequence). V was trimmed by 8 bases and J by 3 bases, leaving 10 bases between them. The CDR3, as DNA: TGCAGTAAACGGACTGAAGAGACCCAGTACTTC. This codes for CSKRTEETQYF.

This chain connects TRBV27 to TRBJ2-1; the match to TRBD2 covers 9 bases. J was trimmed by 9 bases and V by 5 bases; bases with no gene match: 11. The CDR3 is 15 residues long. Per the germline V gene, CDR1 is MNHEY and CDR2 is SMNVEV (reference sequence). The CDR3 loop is CASSPGLARETEQFF. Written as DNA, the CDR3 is TGTGCCAGCAGTCCCGGACTAGCGAGAGAAACTGAGCAGTTCTTC.

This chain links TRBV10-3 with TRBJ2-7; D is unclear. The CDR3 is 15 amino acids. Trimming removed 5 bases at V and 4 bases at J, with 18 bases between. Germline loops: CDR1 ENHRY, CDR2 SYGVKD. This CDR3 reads CAISPTSTVGYEQYF. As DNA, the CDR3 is TGTGCCATCAGTCCAACATCAACGGTCGGGTACGAGCAGTACTTC.

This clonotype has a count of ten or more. CDR3 coding DNA: TGCGCCAGCAGCCAAGAAGGGCGCAGGGACACTGAAGCTTTCTTT. Its protein product is CASSQEGRRDTEAFF. This chain uses TRBV4-1 with TRBJ1-1, with TRBD1 as a possible D gene (5 bases). V dropped 0 bases and J dropped 3 bases, with 11 bases sitting between them. This CDR3 has 15 residues. Germline V gives CDR1 MGHRA, CDR2 YSYEKL.

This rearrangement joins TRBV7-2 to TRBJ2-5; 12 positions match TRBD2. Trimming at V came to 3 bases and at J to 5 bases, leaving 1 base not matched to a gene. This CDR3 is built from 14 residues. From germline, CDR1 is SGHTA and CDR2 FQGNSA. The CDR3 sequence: CASSLTSGSETQYF. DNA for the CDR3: TGTGCCAGCAGCTTGACTAGCGGGAGCGAGACCCAGTACTTC.

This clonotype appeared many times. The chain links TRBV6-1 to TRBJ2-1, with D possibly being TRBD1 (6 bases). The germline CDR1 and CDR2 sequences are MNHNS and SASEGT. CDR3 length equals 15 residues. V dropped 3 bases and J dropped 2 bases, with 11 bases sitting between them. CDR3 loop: CASSDYRVPYNEQFF. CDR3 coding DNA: TGTGCCAGCAGTGACTACAGGGTACCCTACAATGAGCAGTTCTTC.

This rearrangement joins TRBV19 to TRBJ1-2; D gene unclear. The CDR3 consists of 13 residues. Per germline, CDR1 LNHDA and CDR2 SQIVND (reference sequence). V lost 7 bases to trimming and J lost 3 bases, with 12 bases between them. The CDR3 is CASTMSRDYGYTF. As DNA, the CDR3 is TGTGCCAGTACCATGTCTAGGGACTATGGCTACACCTTC.

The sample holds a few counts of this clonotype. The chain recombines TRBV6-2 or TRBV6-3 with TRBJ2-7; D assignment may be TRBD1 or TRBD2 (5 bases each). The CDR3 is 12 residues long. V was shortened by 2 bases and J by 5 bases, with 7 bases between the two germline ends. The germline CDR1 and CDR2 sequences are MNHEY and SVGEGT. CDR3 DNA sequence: TGTGCCAGCAGTTACGGGGGAAACGAGCAGTACTTC. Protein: CASSYGGNEQYF.

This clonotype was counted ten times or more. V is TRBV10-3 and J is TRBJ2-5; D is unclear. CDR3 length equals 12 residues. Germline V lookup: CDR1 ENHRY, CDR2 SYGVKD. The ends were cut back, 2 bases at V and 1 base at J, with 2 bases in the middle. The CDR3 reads CAISETQETQYF. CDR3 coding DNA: TGTGCCATCAGTGAGACCCAAGAGACCCAGTACTTC.

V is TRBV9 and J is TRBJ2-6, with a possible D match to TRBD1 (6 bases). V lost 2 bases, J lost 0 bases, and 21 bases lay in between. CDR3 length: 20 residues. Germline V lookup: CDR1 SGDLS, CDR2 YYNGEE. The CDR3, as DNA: TGTGCCAGCAGCGTCTTCCCGGACAGCCCTTGGGGCTCTGGGGCCAACGTCCTGACTTTC. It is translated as CASSVFPDSPWGSGANVLTF. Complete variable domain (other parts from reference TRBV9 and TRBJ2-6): DSGVTQTPKHLITATGQRVTLRCSPRSGDLSVYWYQQSLDQGLQFLIQYYNGEERAKGNILERFSAQQFPDLHSELNLSSLELGDSALYFCASSVFPDSPWGSGANVLTFGAGSRLTVL.

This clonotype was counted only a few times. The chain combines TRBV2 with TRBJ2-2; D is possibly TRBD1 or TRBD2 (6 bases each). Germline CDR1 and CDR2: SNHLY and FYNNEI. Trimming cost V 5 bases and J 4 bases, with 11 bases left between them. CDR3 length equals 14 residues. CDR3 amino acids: CASSSRGGTGELFF. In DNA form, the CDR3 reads TGTGCCAGCAGTTCCAGGGGAGGCACCGGGGAGCTGTTTTTT.

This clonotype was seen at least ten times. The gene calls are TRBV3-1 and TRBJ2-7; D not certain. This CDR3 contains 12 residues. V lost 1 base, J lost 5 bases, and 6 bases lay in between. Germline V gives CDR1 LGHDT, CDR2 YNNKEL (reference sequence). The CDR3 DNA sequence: TGTGCCAGCAGCCAAGTCGAGGACGAGCAGTACTTC. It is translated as CASSQVEDEQYF.

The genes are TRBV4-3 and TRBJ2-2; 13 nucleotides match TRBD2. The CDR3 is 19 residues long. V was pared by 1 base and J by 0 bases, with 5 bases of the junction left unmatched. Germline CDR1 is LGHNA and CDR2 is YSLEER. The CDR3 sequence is CASSQVHGTSGTNTGELFF. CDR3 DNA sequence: TGCGCCAGCAGCCAAGTCCACGGGACTAGCGGGACGAACACCGGGGAGCTGTTTTTT.

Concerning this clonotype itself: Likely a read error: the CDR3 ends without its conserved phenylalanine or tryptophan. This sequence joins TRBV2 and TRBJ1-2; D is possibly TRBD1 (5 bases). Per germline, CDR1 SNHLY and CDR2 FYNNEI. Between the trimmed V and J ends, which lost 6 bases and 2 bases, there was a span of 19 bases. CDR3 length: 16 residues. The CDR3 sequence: CASSLGQATGNYGYTL. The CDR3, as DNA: TGTGCCAGCAGCTTGGGGCAAGCAACAGGCAACTATGGCTACACCCTC.

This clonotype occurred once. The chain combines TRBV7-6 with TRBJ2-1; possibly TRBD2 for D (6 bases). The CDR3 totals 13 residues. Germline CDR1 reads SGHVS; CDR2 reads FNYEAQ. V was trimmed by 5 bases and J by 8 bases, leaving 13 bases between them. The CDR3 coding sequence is TGTGCCAGCAGCCGAACACTAGCTGATGAGCAGTTCTTC. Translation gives CASSRTLADEQFF. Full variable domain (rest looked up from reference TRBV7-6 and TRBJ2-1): GAGVSQSPRYKVTKRGQDVALRCDPISGHVSLYWYRQALGQGPEFLTYFNYEAQQDKSGLPNDRFSAERPEGSISTLTIQRTEQRDSAMYRCASSRTLADEQFFGPGTRLTVL.

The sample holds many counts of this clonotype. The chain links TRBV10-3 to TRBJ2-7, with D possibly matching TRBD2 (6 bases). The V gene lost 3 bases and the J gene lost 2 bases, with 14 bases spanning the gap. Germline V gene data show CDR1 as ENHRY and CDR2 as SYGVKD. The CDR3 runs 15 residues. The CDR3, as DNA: TGTGCCATCAGTGAAAGGGACTTCGGCCCCTACGAGCAGTACTTC. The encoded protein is CAISERDFGPYEQYF.

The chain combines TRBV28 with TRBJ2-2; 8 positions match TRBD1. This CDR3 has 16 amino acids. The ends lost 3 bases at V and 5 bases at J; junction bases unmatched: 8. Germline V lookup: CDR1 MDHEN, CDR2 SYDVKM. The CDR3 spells CASSFHVTGETGELFF. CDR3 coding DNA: TGTGCCAGCAGTTTTCACGTGACAGGGGAAACCGGGGAGCTGTTTTTT. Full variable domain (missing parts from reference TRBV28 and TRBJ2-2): DVKVTQSSRYLVKRTGEKVFLECVQDMDHENMFWYRQDPGLGLRLIYFSYDVKMKEKGDIPEGYSVSREKKERFSLILESASTNQTSMYLCASSFHVTGETGELFFGEGSRLTVL.

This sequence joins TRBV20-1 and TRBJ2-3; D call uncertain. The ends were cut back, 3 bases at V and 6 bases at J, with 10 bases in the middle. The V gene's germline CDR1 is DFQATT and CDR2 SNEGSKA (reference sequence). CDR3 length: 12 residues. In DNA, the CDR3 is TGCAGTGCTAGTTATGGGGTGGATACGCAGTATTTT. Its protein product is CSASYGVDTQYF.

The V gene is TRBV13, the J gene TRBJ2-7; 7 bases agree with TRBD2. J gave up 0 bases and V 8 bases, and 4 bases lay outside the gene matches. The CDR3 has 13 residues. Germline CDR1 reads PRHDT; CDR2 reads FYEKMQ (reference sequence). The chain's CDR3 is CASGRASSYEQYF. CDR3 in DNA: TGTGCCAGCGGGAGGGCCAGCTCCTACGAGCAGTACTTC.

As DNA, the CDR3 is TGTGCCAGCGGGGCTGGGACAAACGAGCAGTACTTC. Amino acid sequence: CASGAGTNEQYF. This chain links TRBV12-3 or TRBV12-4 with TRBJ2-7, with TRBD1 as a possible D gene (6 bases). Between the trimmed V and J ends, which lost 8 bases and 5 bases, there was a span of 13 bases. The CDR3 sequence is 12 residues long.

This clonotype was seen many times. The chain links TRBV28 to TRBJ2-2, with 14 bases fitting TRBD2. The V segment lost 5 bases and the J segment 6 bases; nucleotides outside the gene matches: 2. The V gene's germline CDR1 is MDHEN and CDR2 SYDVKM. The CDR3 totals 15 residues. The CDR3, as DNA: TGTGCCAGCAGTATGACTAGCGGGAGGGCCGGGGAGCTGTTTTTT. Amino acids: CASSMTSGRAGELFF.

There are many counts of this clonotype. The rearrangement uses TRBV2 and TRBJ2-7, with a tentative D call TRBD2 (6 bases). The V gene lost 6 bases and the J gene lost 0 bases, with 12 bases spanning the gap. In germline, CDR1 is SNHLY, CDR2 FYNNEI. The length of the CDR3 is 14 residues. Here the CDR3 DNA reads TGTGCCAGCAGAACTTCGGGACTCTCCTACGAGCAGTACTTC. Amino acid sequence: CASRTSGLSYEQYF. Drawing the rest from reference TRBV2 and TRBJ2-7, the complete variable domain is EPEVTQTPSHQVTQMGQEVILRCVPISNHLYFYWYRQILGQKVEFLVSFYNNEISEKSEIFDDQFSVERPDGSNFTLKIRSTKLEDSAMYFCASRTSGLSYEQYFGPGTRLTVT.

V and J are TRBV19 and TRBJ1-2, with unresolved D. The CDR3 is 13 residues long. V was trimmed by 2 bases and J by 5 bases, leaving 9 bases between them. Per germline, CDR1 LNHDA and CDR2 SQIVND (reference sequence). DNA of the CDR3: TGTGCCAGTAGTATACAGGAGAAGTATGGCTACACCTTC. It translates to CASSIQEKYGYTF. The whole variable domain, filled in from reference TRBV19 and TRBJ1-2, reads DGGITQSPKYLFRKEGQNVTLSCEQNLNHDAMYWYRQDPGQGLRLIYYSQIVNDFQKGDIAEGYSVSREKKESFPLTVTSAQKNPTAFYLCASSIQEKYGYTFGSGTRLTVV.

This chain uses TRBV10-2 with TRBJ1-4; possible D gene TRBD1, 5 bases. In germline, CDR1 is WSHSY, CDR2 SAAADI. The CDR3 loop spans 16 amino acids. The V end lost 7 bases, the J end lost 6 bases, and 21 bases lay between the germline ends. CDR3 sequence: CASTSGTQRSDEKLFF. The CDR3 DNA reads TGCGCCAGCACATCCGGGACCCAAAGGTCTGATGAAAAACTGTTTTTT.

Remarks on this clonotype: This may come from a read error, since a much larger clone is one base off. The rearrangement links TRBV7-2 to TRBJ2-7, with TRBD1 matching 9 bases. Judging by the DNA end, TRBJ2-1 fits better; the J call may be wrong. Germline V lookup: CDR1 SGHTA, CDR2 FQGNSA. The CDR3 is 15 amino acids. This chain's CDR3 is CASSLAGQGPYEQFF. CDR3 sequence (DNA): TGTGCCAGCAGCTTAGCGGGACAGGGACCCTACGAGCAGTTCTTC.

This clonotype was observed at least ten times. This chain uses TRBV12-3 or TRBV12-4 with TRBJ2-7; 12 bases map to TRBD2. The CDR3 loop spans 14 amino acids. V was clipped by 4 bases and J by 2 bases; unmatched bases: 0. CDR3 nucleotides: TGTGCCAGCAGTTGGACTAGCGGGACCTACGAGCAGTACTTC. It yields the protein CASSWTSGTYEQYF.

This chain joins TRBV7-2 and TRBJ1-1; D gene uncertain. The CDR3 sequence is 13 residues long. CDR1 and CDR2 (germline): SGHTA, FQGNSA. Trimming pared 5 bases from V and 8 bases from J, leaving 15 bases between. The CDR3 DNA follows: TGTGCCAGCAGCCGGACCCCGGCAGACGAAGCTTTCTTT. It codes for CASSRTPADEAFF.